This TCR beta chain was retrieved from a study of cytomegalovirus exposure and HLA in healthy donors. Generated by immunoSEQ multiplex PCR, the TCRdb table keeps only in-frame clones and is missing some. The data contain approximately 200,000 clones, 84% of them seen just once; the ten biggest clones take up approximately 7%. This clone was detected only once. Its antigen is unknown. CDR3 length: 15 residues. The germline V and J ends were trimmed by 5 bases and 2 bases, with 16 bases remaining between them. Germline V gives CDR1 KGHSH, CDR2 LQKENI. Notes on the study in general: Cytomegalovirus status was reportedly diagnosed by the classifier with high sensitivity and specificity. Rarity marked most TCR sequences, yet some public TCRs occurred in many donors.

The sequence derives from a man between 18 and 29 years old in good health and CMV-seropositive. This chain joins TRBV18 and TRBJ2-7, with D maybe TRBD1 (6 bases). Sequencing used PBMCs. This chain's CDR3 is CASSEDRTNPYEQYF. The CDR3 nucleotides read TGTGCCAGCTCAGAAGACAGGACCAATCCCTACGAGCAGTACTTC.